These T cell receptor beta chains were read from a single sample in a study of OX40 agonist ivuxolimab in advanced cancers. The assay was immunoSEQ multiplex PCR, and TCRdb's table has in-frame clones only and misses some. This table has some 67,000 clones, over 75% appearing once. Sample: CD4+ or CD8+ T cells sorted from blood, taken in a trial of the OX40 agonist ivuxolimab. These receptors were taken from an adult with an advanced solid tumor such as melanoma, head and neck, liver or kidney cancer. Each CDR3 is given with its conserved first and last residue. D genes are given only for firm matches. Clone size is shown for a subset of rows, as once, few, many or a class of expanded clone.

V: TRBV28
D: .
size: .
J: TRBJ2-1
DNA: TGTGCCAGCAGGGGGGACGGAATCTACAATGAGCAGTTCTTC
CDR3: CASRGDGIYNEQFF

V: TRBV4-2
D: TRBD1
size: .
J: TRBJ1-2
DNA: TGTGCCAGCAGCCACCGACAGGGCCGAAACTATGGCTACACCTTC
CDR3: CASSHRQGRNYGYTF

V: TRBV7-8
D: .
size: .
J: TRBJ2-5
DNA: TGTGCCAGCAGCTTAGGCAGGGCGGGAGAGACCCAGTACTTC
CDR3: CASSLGRAGETQYF

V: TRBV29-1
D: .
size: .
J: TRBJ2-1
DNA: TGCAGCGTTGCGGGTGGCCGGGTCTACTCCTACAATGAGCAGTTCTTC
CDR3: CSVAGGRVYSYNEQFF

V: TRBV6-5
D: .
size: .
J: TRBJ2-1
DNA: TGTGCCAGCAGTTACTCGGGGAACTCCTACAATGAGCAGTTCTTC
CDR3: CASSYSGNSYNEQFF

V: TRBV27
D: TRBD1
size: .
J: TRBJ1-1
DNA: TGTGCCAGCAGTTTCCGGGACAGGGTGAACACTGAAGCTTTCTTT
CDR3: CASSFRDRVNTEAFF

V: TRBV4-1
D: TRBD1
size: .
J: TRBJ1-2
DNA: TGCGCCAGCAGCCAAGCTGGTCGGGACAGGGCTAACTATGGCTACACCTTC
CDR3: CASSQAGRDRANYGYTF

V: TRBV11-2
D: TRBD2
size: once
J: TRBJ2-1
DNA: TGTGCCAGCAGCTTAAAGGGACTAGCGGGAGCTGCCCACAATGAGCAGTTCTTC
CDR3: CASSLKGLAGAAHNEQFF

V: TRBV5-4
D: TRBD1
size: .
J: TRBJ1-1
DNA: TGTGCCAGCAGAAGCCGGGACAGGGGGCTTAAAAGAGCTGAAGCTTTCTTT
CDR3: CASRSRDRGLKRAEAFF

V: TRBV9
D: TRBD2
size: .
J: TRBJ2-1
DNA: TGTGCCAGCAGCACCCGACTAGCGGGAGGGAACAATGAGCAGTTCTTC
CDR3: CASSTRLAGGNNEQFF

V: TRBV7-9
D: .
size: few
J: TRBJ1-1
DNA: TGTGCCAGCAGCTTAGCAATTATGAACACTGAAGCTTTCTTT
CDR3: CASSLAIMNTEAFF

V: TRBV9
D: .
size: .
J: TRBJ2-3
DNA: TGTGCCAGCAGCGTAGTTAGCGTGGTAGATACGCAGTATTTT
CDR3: CASSVVSVVDTQYF

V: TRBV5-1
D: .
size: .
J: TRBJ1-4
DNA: TGCGCCAGCAGCTTGGTTTTGGGTGCAACTAATGAAAAACTGTTTTTT
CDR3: CASSLVLGATNEKLFF

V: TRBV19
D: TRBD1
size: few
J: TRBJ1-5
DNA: TGTGCCAGTAGTATAGTCCTCCTGACAGGGGTGCAGCATCAGCCCCAGCATTTT
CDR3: CASSIVLLTGVQHQPQHF

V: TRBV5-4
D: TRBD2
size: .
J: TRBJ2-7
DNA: TGTGCCAGCAGCAGGACTAGCGGGAGATCCTACGAGCAGTACTTC
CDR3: CASSRTSGRSYEQYF

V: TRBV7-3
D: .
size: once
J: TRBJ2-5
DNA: TGTGCCAGCAGCGCGACCCCAGGCGGCAGGGGCGACCAAGAGACCCAGTACTTC
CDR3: CASSATPGGRGDQETQYF

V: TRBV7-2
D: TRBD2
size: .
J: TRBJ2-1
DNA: TGTGCCAGCAGCTCCCGGGACTACATTCCTAGCTCCTCCAATGAGCAGTTCTTC
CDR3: CASSSRDYIPSSSNEQFF

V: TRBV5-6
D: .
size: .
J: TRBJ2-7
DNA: TGTGCCAGCAGCTTTTCCTACGAGCAGTACTTC
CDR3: CASSFSYEQYF

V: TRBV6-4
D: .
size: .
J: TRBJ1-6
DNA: TGTGCCAGCACATATTCCCCCGGGAATTCACCCCTCCACTTT
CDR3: CASTYSPGNSPLHF

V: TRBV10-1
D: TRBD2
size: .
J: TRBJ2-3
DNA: TGCGCCAGCAGTGAGCAGGGCGGGGGGCGAGAAGATACGCAGTATTTT
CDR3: CASSEQGGGREDTQYF

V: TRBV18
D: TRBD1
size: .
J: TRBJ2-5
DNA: TGTGCCAGCTCACCGGACAGGGGGCAAGAGACCCAGTACTTC
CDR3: CASSPDRGQETQYF

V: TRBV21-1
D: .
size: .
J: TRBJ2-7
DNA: TGTGCCAACCCCCGGGGACATCAAACCTACGAGCAGTACTTC
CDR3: CANPRGHQTYEQYF

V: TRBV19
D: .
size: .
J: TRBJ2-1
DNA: TGTGCCAGTAGTATCCCCCCAAGTCTTAACCCCTACAATGAGCAGTTCTTC
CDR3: CASSIPPSLNPYNEQFF

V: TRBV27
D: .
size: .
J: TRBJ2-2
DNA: TGTGCCAGCAGTTTAGGCTTCCCCGGGGAGCTGTTTTTT
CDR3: CASSLGFPGELFF

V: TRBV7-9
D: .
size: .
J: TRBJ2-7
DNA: TGTGCCAGCAGCTTAGGGGGGGCGGCCGAGCAGTACTTC
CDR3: CASSLGGAAEQYF

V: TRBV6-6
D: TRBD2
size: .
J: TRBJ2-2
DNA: TGTGCCAGCAGAGAAACTAGCGGGGGGGACACCGGGGAGCTGTTTTTT
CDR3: CASRETSGGDTGELFF

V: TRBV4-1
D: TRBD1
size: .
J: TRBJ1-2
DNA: TGCGCCAGCAGCCAAGGGACAGGGATGGGTGGCTACACCTTC
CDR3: CASSQGTGMGGYTF